Following are 10 T cell receptor beta chains from one sample sequenced in a study of glioma-infiltrating T cells after dendritic cell vaccination. Time point given: after dendritic cell vaccination, including at tumor progression/relapse. Assay used: immunoSEQ multiplex PCR; TCRdb lists only in-frame clones, some missing. The sample records tens of thousands of clones, 80% to 90% being singletons. Here the sequenced sample was blood, taken after dendritic cell vaccination. The source is a human donor with glioblastoma.

This clone has more than one count but fewer than ten. This chain connects TRBV2 to TRBJ2-7, with D perhaps matching TRBD1 (6 bases). CDR1 and CDR2 from the germline V gene are SNHLY and FYNNEI. V lost 8 bases and J 5 bases, leaving 16 bases between the germline ends. This CDR3 has 13 residues. Here the CDR3 DNA reads TGTGCCAGCTGTAAGACAGGTTTTGACGAGCAGTACTTC. Its translation: CASCKTGFDEQYF.

This clone was seen a single time. The V call is TRBV30, the J call TRBJ2-1, with 10 bases that match TRBD2. Trimming removed 5 bases from V and 10 bases from J; junction bases left unmatched: 5. The V gene's germline CDR1 is GTSNPN and CDR2 SVGIG (reference sequence). This CDR3 comprises 12 residues. The CDR3, as DNA: TGTGCCTGGTCCCGGACTAGCGGAGAGCAGTTCTTC. Amino acid sequence: CAWSRTSGEQFF.

This clone has only one observation. The chain uses TRBV6-5 and TRBJ1-1, with D unresolved. The germline CDR1 and CDR2 sequences are MNHEY and SVGAGI. V was shortened by 2 bases and J by 5 bases, with 12 bases between the two germline ends. The length of the CDR3 is 14 residues. The CDR3 coding sequence is TGTGCCAGCAGTTACGGGAGGCGGAGAACTGAAGCTTTCTTT. This translates into CASSYGRRRTEAFF.

V and J are TRBV6-1 and TRBJ1-3; 11 bases map to TRBD1. V gave up 4 bases and J gave up 2 bases; unmatched junction bases: 7. The CDR3 has 17 amino acids. CDR1 is MNHNS and CDR2 is SASEGT in the germline V gene. The DNA of the CDR3 is TGTGCCAGCAGTGGATCCGGGACAGGGGGTACTGGAAACACCATATATTTT. Amino acids: CASSGSGTGGTGNTIYF.

V usage is TRBV7-2 and J usage is TRBJ1-2; D remains unclear. Trimming removed 4 bases at V and 0 bases at J, with 9 bases between. The CDR3 has 14 amino acids. Germline V gives CDR1 SGHTA, CDR2 FQGNSA. In DNA form, the CDR3 reads TGTGCCAGCAGCTCCATGGCAACTAACTATGGCTACACCTTC. Translation gives CASSSMATNYGYTF.

The rearrangement joins TRBV6-5 to TRBJ2-1; perhaps TRBD1 as D (6 bases). Deletions cut 0 bases from V and 7 bases from J, with 10 bases between. CDR3 length: 14 amino acids. The germline gives CDR1 MNHEY, CDR2 SVGAGI. CDR3 residues: CASSYSSRGNEQFF. The CDR3, as DNA: TGTGCCAGCAGTTACTCGAGCAGGGGTAATGAGCAGTTCTTC.

This clone appeared a single time. The V call is TRBV7-2, the J call TRBJ2-5; D unresolved. Trimming took off 1 base at V and 3 bases at J, with 3 bases between the two ends. Germline CDR1 is SGHTA and CDR2 is FQGNSA. The CDR3 totals 12 residues. The CDR3 is CASSLVKETQYF. The CDR3 DNA reads as TGTGCCAGCAGCTTAGTCAAAGAGACCCAGTACTTC.

This chain connects TRBV7-2 to TRBJ2-2; no reliable D call. The CDR3 length is 15 residues. V lost 5 bases and J lost 4, with 14 bases in between. In germline, CDR1 is SGHTA, CDR2 FQGNSA. The CDR3 loop reads CASSPWRLGTGELFF. The DNA for the CDR3 is TGTGCCAGCAGCCCGTGGCGGTTGGGCACCGGGGAGCTGTTTTTT.

This clone has just one count. V is TRBV27 and J is TRBJ1-1, with D maybe TRBD1 (5 bases). Trimming took off 4 bases at V and 4 bases at J, with 16 bases between the two ends. CDR1 MNHEY and CDR2 SMNVEV come from the germline V gene (reference sequence). The CDR3 covers 15 residues. The CDR3 loop is CASSSFSGMGTEAFF. The DNA of the CDR3 is TGTGCCAGCAGTTCATTCTCAGGGATGGGCACTGAAGCTTTCTTT.

The chain combines TRBV14 with TRBJ2-1; 9 bases are shared with TRBD1. The V gene's germline CDR1 is SGHDN and CDR2 FVKESK. J lost 4 bases, V lost 3 bases, and 4 bases had no gene match. The CDR3 has 15 amino acids. For the CDR3, the DNA is TGTGCCAGCAGCCAGCCCGGGACAGGGTACAATGAGCAGTTCTTC. Its protein is CASSQPGTGYNEQFF.